This TCR beta chain was sequenced in a study of T-cell memory formation after mild COVID-19. Study results and limitations: The main location of contracting CD4+ clones was CM and EM, and that of contracting CD8+ clones was EMRA.

Concerning this clonotype: Antigen: not known.

Via MiXCR, TCRdb re-called the 5' RACE reads, giving one row per CDR3 protein. In the table there are about 320,000 distinct CDR3 sequences, around an eighth of which are singletons. The CDR3 sequence is 15 residues long. J gave up 9 bases and V 2 bases, and 8 bases lay outside the gene matches. Germline assignment: CDR1 SGHTA and CDR2 FQGNSA. This clonotype was sampled from a man younger than 35 who had mild COVID-19 (a few samples of this study predate the infection). Cell type and time point are not known. Sequencing input: PBMCs or a T cell subset sorted from them (not recorded which). The V call is TRBV7-2, the J call TRBJ2-1, with TRBD2 matching 9 bases. CDR3 residues: CASSLRRGGFGEQFF. DNA of the CDR3: TGTGCCAGCAGCTTAAGGCGGGGGGGCTTCGGTGAGCAGTTCTTC.